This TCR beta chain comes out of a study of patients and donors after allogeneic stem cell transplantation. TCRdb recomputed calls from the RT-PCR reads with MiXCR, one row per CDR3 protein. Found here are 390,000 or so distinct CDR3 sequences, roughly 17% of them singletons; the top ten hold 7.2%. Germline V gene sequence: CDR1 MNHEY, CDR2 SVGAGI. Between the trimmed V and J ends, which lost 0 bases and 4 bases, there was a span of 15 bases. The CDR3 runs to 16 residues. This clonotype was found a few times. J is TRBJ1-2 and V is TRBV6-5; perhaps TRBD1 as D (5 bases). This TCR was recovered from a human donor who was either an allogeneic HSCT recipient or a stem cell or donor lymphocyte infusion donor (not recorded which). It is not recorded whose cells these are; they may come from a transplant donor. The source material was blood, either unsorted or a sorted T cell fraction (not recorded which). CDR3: CASSYSTVTVIYGYTF. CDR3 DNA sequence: TGTGCCAGCAGTTACTCGACAGTTACAGTAATCTATGGCTACACCTTC.